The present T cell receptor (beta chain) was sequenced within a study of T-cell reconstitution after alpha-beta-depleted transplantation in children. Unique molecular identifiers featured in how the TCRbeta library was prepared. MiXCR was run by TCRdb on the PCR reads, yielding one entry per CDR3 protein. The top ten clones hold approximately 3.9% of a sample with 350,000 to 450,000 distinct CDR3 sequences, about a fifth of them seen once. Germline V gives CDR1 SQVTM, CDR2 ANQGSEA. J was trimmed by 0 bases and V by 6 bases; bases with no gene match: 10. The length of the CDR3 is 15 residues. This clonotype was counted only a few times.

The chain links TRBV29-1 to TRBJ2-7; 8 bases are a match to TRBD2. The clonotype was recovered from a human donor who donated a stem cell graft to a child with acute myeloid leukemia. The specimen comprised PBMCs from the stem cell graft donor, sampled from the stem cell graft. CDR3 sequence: CSVGKLADNSYEQYF. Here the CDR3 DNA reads TGCAGCGTAGGAAAACTAGCGGATAACTCCTACGAGCAGTACTTC.